Listed below are T cell receptor beta chains from one sample, sequenced in a study of blood T cell repertoires in COVID-19. The protocol was immunoSEQ multiplex PCR, while the TCRdb copy is restricted to in-frame clones and leaves out a portion. The sample lists about 200,000 clones; approximately 91% were seen once. Sequenced input: peripheral blood. All receptors derive from a woman in her 40s who had recovered from COVID-19. CDR3s include the opening cysteine and the closing phenylalanine or tryptophan. The D gene is left open where the match is weak. A row's size may be missing; if present it is once, few, many or a size class.

J gene	V gene	D gene	clone size	CDR3 DNA	CDR3 protein
TRBJ2-2	TRBV6-6	TRBD1	once	TGTGCCAGCAGTACTCGGACAGGGGTGAACACCGGGGAGCTGTTTTTT	CASSTRTGVNTGELFF
TRBJ1-4	TRBV7-2	TRBD1	NA	TGTGCCAGCAGCTTAGGACAGGGTAATGAAAAACTGTTTTTT	CASSLGQGNEKLFF
TRBJ2-2	TRBV7-6	NA	NA	TGTGCCAGCAGCTCACAGGGAGAGGCTTCGAACACCGGGGAGCTGTTTTTT	CASSSQGEASNTGELFF
TRBJ2-1	TRBV18	TRBD2	NA	TGTGCCAGCTCACCACGAACTAGCGGGAGTGTCAATGAGCAGTTCTTC	CASSPRTSGSVNEQFF
TRBJ2-7	TRBV6-5	TRBD1	NA	TGTGCCAGCAGTTACACGGGACAGGTCTACGAGCAGTACTTC	CASSYTGQVYEQYF
TRBJ2-2	TRBV3-1/TRBV3-2	NA	NA	TGTGCCAGCAGCCCCCTAGGGGAAGGAAACACCGGGGAGCTGTTTTTT	CASSPLGEGNTGELFF
TRBJ2-4	TRBV9	NA	NA	TGTGCCAGCAGCGTAGGGACTATCGCCAAAAACATTCAGTACTTC	CASSVGTIAKNIQYF
TRBJ2-7	TRBV7-2	TRBD2	NA	TGTGCCAGCAGCTCCAGCGGTGATAGCGGGTCCTACGAGCAGTACTTC	CASSSSGDSGSYEQYF
TRBJ2-7	TRBV18	TRBD1	NA	TGTGCCAGCTCACCACTTCAGCCCGGGACAGGGTCCTACGAGCAGTACTTC	CASSPLQPGTGSYEQYF
TRBJ2-1	TRBV2	TRBD1	NA	TGTGCCAGCAGTGGGGACAGGGAAAATGAGCAGTTCTTC	CASSGDRENEQFF
TRBJ1-5	TRBV6-1	NA	once	TGTGCCAGCAGTGGCGCAGGGATGCCCCCGGTTCAGCCCCAGCATTTT	CASSGAGMPPVQPQHF
TRBJ2-3	TRBV2	TRBD2	NA	TGTGCCAGAAAGCGGGAGGGCCCGGATACGCAGTATTTT	CARKREGPDTQYF
TRBJ2-7	TRBV2	NA	NA	TGTGCCAGCCGGGACACCTCCTACGAGCAGTACTTC	CASRDTSYEQYF
TRBJ2-7	TRBV4-2	NA	NA	TGTGCCAGCAGCCAAGTGGCAGAATTAACCTACGAGCAGTACTTC	CASSQVAELTYEQYF
TRBJ2-7	TRBV28	NA	NA	TGTGCCAGCAGTCCGCGGGACCACAAGGCATACGAGCAGTACTTC	CASSPRDHKAYEQYF
TRBJ2-1	TRBV9	NA	NA	TGTGCCAGCAGCGTAGCGGCTAGCTCGAGCCCCTACAATGAGCAGTTCTTC	CASSVAASSSPYNEQFF
TRBJ2-1	TRBV15	NA	few	TGTGCCACCAGCAGAGACCGTAATGTTAACAATGAGCAGTTCTTC	CATSRDRNVNNEQFF
TRBJ2-7	TRBV5-1	NA	NA	TGCGCCAGCAGCCCGGCGGGACCACCCTACGAGCAGTACTTC	CASSPAGPPYEQYF
TRBJ1-2	TRBV5-1	NA	NA	TGCGCCAGCAGCGGGGGGGAAAGCTATGGCTACACCTTC	CASSGGESYGYTF
TRBJ1-2	TRBV10-2	TRBD1	NA	TGCGCCAGCAGTGACCGAGGACGAGGGGGCTCGAACTATGGCTACACCTTC	CASSDRGRGGSNYGYTF
TRBJ2-1	TRBV3-1/TRBV3-2	NA	NA	TGTGCCAGCAGCCGAGACGGGAGCTCCTACAATGAGCAGTTCTTC	CASSRDGSSYNEQFF
TRBJ1-2	TRBV2	TRBD1	NA	TGTGCCAGCAGAGCGGGACAGGCCGTCTATGGCTACACCTTC	CASRAGQAVYGYTF
TRBJ1-5	TRBV6-5	NA	NA	TGTGCCAGCAGTTACCGAACCCCCGCGAATCAGCCCCAGCATTTT	CASSYRTPANQPQHF
TRBJ2-2	TRBV5-1	NA	NA	TGCGCCAGCAGCCCAAACACCGGGGAGCTGTTTTTT	CASSPNTGELFF
TRBJ1-5	TRBV9	TRBD1	few	TGTGCCAGCAGCGTCGATACAGGGGTAAATCAGCCCCAGCATTTT	CASSVDTGVNQPQHF
TRBJ1-3	TRBV7-2	NA	NA	TGTGCCAGCAGTCAATCACAGGGCAACTCTGGAAACACCATATATTTT	CASSQSQGNSGNTIYF
TRBJ2-7	TRBV19	NA	once	TGTGCCAGTAGTATGACAGGCCTCTCCTACGAGCAGTACTTC	CASSMTGLSYEQYF
TRBJ2-3	TRBV6-5	NA	NA	TGTGCCAGCAGTTATGAGACAATCACAGATACGCAGTATTTT	CASSYETITDTQYF
TRBJ1-2	TRBV5-6	NA	few	TGTGCCAGCAGCTTCGGCAGGGTCGAGGATGGCACCTTC	CASSFGRVEDGTF
TRBJ1-2	TRBV5-1	NA	NA	TGCGCCAGCAACGGACTCGGGAATAACTATGGCTACACCTTC	CASNGLGNNYGYTF
TRBJ2-1	TRBV19	NA	NA	TGTGCCAGTGGATCAGGTGAGCAGTTCTTC	CASGSGEQFF
TRBJ1-5	TRBV19	NA	NA	TGTGCCAGTACGGTCGAGGACAGCGCTAATCAGCCCCAGCATTTT	CASTVEDSANQPQHF
TRBJ2-1	TRBV29-1	NA	NA	TGCAGCGTTGATGGACAGCTAAATGCAGATGAGCAGTTCTTC	CSVDGQLNADEQFF
TRBJ1-5	TRBV13	NA	NA	TGTGCCAGCAGCTCCAGGGGTTATGGCAATCAGCCCCAGCATTTT	CASSSRGYGNQPQHF
TRBJ1-1	TRBV6-6	NA	NA	TGTGCCAGCAGTTACTCCAGTAGCGCTGAAGCTTTCTTT	CASSYSSSAEAFF
TRBJ1-2	TRBV5-6	TRBD1	NA	TGTGCCAGCAGCTTTCCGGACAGGGGCTATGGCTACACCTTC	CASSFPDRGYGYTF
TRBJ2-5	TRBV3-1/TRBV3-2	NA	NA	TGTGCCAGCAGCCAAGGCCAAGTACAGGTCCAAGAGACCCAGTACTTC	CASSQGQVQVQETQYF
TRBJ2-7	TRBV19	TRBD1	NA	TGTGCCAGTAGTAGAGAGGGGGCCTTCTACGAGCAGTACTTC	CASSREGAFYEQYF
TRBJ2-6	TRBV6-2/TRBV6-3	TRBD2	NA	TGTGCCAGCAGTTCTATCCCGGCGGGAGTTCCTGGGGCCAACGTCCTGACTTTC	CASSSIPAGVPGANVLTF
TRBJ2-1	TRBV6-5	TRBD1	NA	TGTGCCAGCAAGAGACAGGGGATCACCTACAATGAGCAGTTCTTC	CASKRQGITYNEQFF
TRBJ2-2	TRBV5-5	NA	NA	TGTGCCAGCAGCTTGTATTCTAGTGGCGGCACCGGGGAGCTGTTTTTT	CASSLYSSGGTGELFF
TRBJ2-3	TRBV18	NA	NA	TGTGCCAGCTCACCCAACAGAGAAAGCACAGATACGCAGTATTTT	CASSPNRESTDTQYF
TRBJ2-2	TRBV30	TRBD2	NA	TGTGCCTTTAAAAGGGACTACCACACCGGGGAGCTGTTTTTT	CAFKRDYHTGELFF
TRBJ1-4	TRBV6-1	TRBD1	NA	TGTGCCAGCAGTGGGGGACAGGGACGGCTCATTACGGATTGGTTTTTT	CASSGGQGRLITDWFF
TRBJ2-3	TRBV7-9	NA	NA	TGTGCCAGCAGTTCCGGGATTTCCACAGATACGCAGTATTTT	CASSSGISTDTQYF
TRBJ2-3	TRBV6-6	NA	NA	TGTGCCAGCAGTTACGTGGGAGTTTCGGATACGCAGTATTTT	CASSYVGVSDTQYF
TRBJ1-2	TRBV2	NA	NA	TGTGCCAGCAGTGAAGCCCCGATCGGACAACGAAACCATGACTACACCTTC	CASSEAPIGQRNHDYTF
TRBJ2-5	TRBV18	NA	NA	TGTGCCAGCTCACCATTACCAGAACAAGAGACCCAGTACTTC	CASSPLPEQETQYF
TRBJ2-2	TRBV7-8	TRBD1	few	TGTGCCAGCAGCTATGGGACAGGGAACACCGGGGAGCTGTTTTTT	CASSYGTGNTGELFF
TRBJ1-5	TRBV19	NA	NA	TGTGCCAGTAGTATAGAAACAGGGTTTAGTTTCGGTCAGCCCCAGCATTTT	CASSIETGFSFGQPQHF
TRBJ2-1	TRBV2	TRBD1	NA	TGTGCCAGCAGCGACAGGGTCTACAATGAGCAGTTCTTC	CASSDRVYNEQFF
TRBJ2-1	TRBV6-5	NA	NA	TGTGCCAGCGGTACTAGTTTGAATGAGCAGTTCTTC	CASGTSLNEQFF
TRBJ2-7	TRBV29-1	TRBD1	NA	TGCAGCGTTGAAGATTCCGGACAGGTGCCCTACGAGCAGTACTTC	CSVEDSGQVPYEQYF
TRBJ1-1	TRBV4-2	TRBD1	NA	TGTGCCAGCAGCCAAACCGACAGGGTCCCTGAAGCTTTCTTT	CASSQTDRVPEAFF
TRBJ1-3	TRBV18	NA	once	TGTGCCAGCTCACCTGGGACAACTGGAAACACCATATATTTT	CASSPGTTGNTIYF
TRBJ2-3	TRBV6-1	TRBD2	NA	TGTGCCAGCAGTGAAGCCGGACTAGCGGGAGCGCAGTATTTT	CASSEAGLAGAQYF
TRBJ1-2	TRBV19	NA	NA	TGTGCCAGTAGTATTCAGGACACGGTCTCAGTAGGCGGCTACACCTTC	CASSIQDTVSVGGYTF
TRBJ1-2	TRBV13	TRBD1	few	TGTGCCAGCAGCGGGAAGGGGGCCTCGGAATATGGCTACACCTTC	CASSGKGASEYGYTF
TRBJ2-7	TRBV4-3	TRBD2	NA	TGCGCCAGCAGCCCAACACCCCGTCGGGACTACCAAATACGTTTGCAGTACTTC	CASSPTPRRDYQIRLQYF